The rows below give T cell receptor beta chains drawn from one sample of a study of CD8+ T cells in alopecia areata. TCRdb keeps only in-frame clones here, not all; method: immunoSEQ multiplex PCR. Of 35,000 to 50,000 clones in the sample, just under 95% were seen once. Material: CD8+ T cells sorted from blood, obtained at week 24, from a patient treated with tofacitinib. Receptor source: a human donor with alopecia areata. Both conserved end residues are part of each CDR3. D genes are given only for firm matches. Size is omitted from some rows. Given values are once, few, many or a class for expanded clones.

abundance: few; j_gene: TRBJ2-7; v_gene: TRBV30; d_gene: TRBD1; CDR3aa: CAWSGWGTGTYEQYF; CDR3nt: TGTGCCTGGAGTGGGTGGGGGACAGGGACCTACGAGCAGTACTTC
abundance: -; j_gene: TRBJ2-2; v_gene: TRBV29-1; d_gene: TRBD1; CDR3aa: CSVAPGGITGELFF; CDR3nt: TGCAGCGTCGCCCCAGGGGGCATCACCGGGGAGCTGTTTTTT
abundance: -; j_gene: TRBJ2-3; v_gene: TRBV2; d_gene: TRBD2; CDR3aa: CASSEGAGGENTQYF; CDR3nt: TGTGCCAGCAGTGAAGGAGCGGGGGGGGAGAATACGCAGTATTTT
abundance: -; j_gene: TRBJ2-3; v_gene: TRBV6-4; d_gene: TRBD2; CDR3aa: CASRTPRLAGSTDTQYF; CDR3nt: TGTGCCAGCAGAACCCCAAGACTAGCGGGGAGCACAGATACGCAGTATTTT
abundance: -; j_gene: TRBJ2-7; v_gene: TRBV27; d_gene: TRBD1; CDR3aa: CASSRTGSSYEQYF; CDR3nt: TGTGCCAGCAGTCGGACAGGGAGCTCCTACGAGCAGTACTTC
abundance: -; j_gene: TRBJ2-3; v_gene: TRBV30; d_gene: -; CDR3aa: CAWSGAEDTQYF; CDR3nt: TGTGCCTGGAGTGGGGCAGAAGATACGCAGTATTTT
abundance: -; j_gene: TRBJ2-7; v_gene: TRBV5-4; d_gene: -; CDR3aa: CASSLGAGTYEQYF; CDR3nt: TGTGCCAGCAGCTTAGGTGCAGGGACCTACGAGCAGTACTTC
abundance: -; j_gene: TRBJ2-5; v_gene: TRBV6-5; d_gene: -; CDR3aa: CASSFTVAEQETQYF; CDR3nt: TGTGCCAGCAGTTTTACCGTGGCGGAACAAGAGACCCAGTACTTC
abundance: -; j_gene: TRBJ2-3; v_gene: TRBV27; d_gene: -; CDR3aa: CASKGPGAQYF; CDR3nt: TGTGCCAGCAAAGGACCCGGTGCGCAGTATTTT
abundance: -; j_gene: TRBJ2-3; v_gene: TRBV27; d_gene: TRBD2; CDR3aa: CASSTRTSGGADTQYF; CDR3nt: TGTGCCAGCAGTACCCGGACTAGCGGGGGGGCCGATACGCAGTATTTT
abundance: -; j_gene: TRBJ2-1; v_gene: TRBV7-3; d_gene: -; CDR3aa: CASSLSLGENEQFF; CDR3nt: TGTGCCAGCAGCTTAAGCCTAGGGGAAAATGAGCAGTTCTTC
abundance: -; j_gene: TRBJ1-1; v_gene: TRBV4-2; d_gene: -; CDR3aa: CASSQGEGTGTEAFF; CDR3nt: TGTGCCAGCAGCCAAGGGGAGGGAACGGGGACTGAAGCTTTCTTT
abundance: -; j_gene: TRBJ2-2; v_gene: TRBV4-1; d_gene: TRBD2; CDR3aa: CASRRGGGILNTGELFF; CDR3nt: TGCGCCAGCCGGAGGGGCGGGGGGATCCTGAACACCGGGGAGCTGTTTTTT
abundance: once; j_gene: TRBJ2-5; v_gene: TRBV28; d_gene: -; CDR3aa: CASSLFENRYF; CDR3nt: TGTGCCAGCAGTTTATTTGAGAATCGGTACTTC
abundance: -; j_gene: TRBJ2-7; v_gene: TRBV7-2; d_gene: -; CDR3aa: CASSVTRDAYEQYF; CDR3nt: TGTGCCAGCAGCGTAACCAGAGATGCCTACGAGCAGTACTTC
abundance: -; j_gene: TRBJ2-7; v_gene: TRBV27; d_gene: -; CDR3aa: CASGPEGGFPYEQYF; CDR3nt: TGTGCCAGCGGCCCCGAGGGTGGATTTCCCTACGAGCAGTACTTC
abundance: -; j_gene: TRBJ2-5; v_gene: TRBV7-9; d_gene: -; CDR3aa: CASSAREDRTQYF; CDR3nt: TGTGCCAGCAGCGCCAGGGAAGACCGGACCCAGTACTTC
abundance: -; j_gene: TRBJ2-7; v_gene: TRBV28; d_gene: -; CDR3aa: CASSYRVHEQYF; CDR3nt: TGTGCCAGCAGTTACAGGGTGCACGAGCAGTACTTC
abundance: -; j_gene: TRBJ2-2; v_gene: TRBV29-1; d_gene: -; CDR3aa: CSHGQGNTGELFF; CDR3nt: TGCAGCCACGGACAAGGGAACACCGGGGAGCTGTTTTTT
abundance: -; j_gene: TRBJ2-7; v_gene: TRBV14; d_gene: -; CDR3aa: CASSQESGRAYEQYF; CDR3nt: TGTGCCAGCAGCCAAGAGTCAGGTAGGGCCTACGAGCAGTACTTC
abundance: -; j_gene: TRBJ2-7; v_gene: TRBV4-3; d_gene: -; CDR3aa: CASSQDRSSLSYEQYF; CDR3nt: TGCGCCAGCAGCCAAGATCGTAGTAGCCTCTCCTACGAGCAGTACTTC
abundance: -; j_gene: TRBJ1-2; v_gene: TRBV27; d_gene: TRBD1; CDR3aa: CASSSQLTGRYTF; CDR3nt: TGTGCCAGCAGTTCCCAACTGACAGGGCGCTACACCTTC
abundance: -; j_gene: TRBJ2-5; v_gene: TRBV7-6; d_gene: -; CDR3aa: CASSLEALRGQETQYF; CDR3nt: TGTGCCAGCAGCTTAGAAGCGCTAAGAGGGCAAGAGACCCAGTACTTC
abundance: once; j_gene: TRBJ2-7; v_gene: TRBV29-1; d_gene: TRBD1; CDR3aa: CSVSGQGYYEQYF; CDR3nt: TGCAGCGTTTCGGGACAGGGCTACTACGAGCAGTACTTC
abundance: once; j_gene: TRBJ2-7; v_gene: TRBV27; d_gene: TRBD1; CDR3aa: CASSFGQGEASYEQYF; CDR3nt: TGTGCCAGCAGTTTCGGACAGGGGGAGGCATCCTACGAGCAGTACTTC
abundance: -; j_gene: TRBJ2-3; v_gene: TRBV15; d_gene: -; CDR3aa: CATSALGDTQYF; CDR3nt: TGTGCCACCAGCGCACTCGGAGATACGCAGTATTTT
abundance: -; j_gene: TRBJ2-1; v_gene: TRBV5-4; d_gene: TRBD2; CDR3aa: CASSLKFGASGGASNEQFF; CDR3nt: TGTGCCAGCAGCTTAAAATTTGGGGCTAGCGGGGGGGCGAGTAATGAGCAGTTCTTC
abundance: -; j_gene: TRBJ2-7; v_gene: TRBV10-3; d_gene: TRBD2; CDR3aa: CAISDYVPGASTSGGSYEQYF; CDR3nt: TGTGCCATCAGTGATTATGTCCCAGGAGCTTCTACTAGCGGGGGGAGCTACGAGCAGTACTTC
abundance: -; j_gene: TRBJ2-1; v_gene: TRBV18; d_gene: -; CDR3aa: CASSPPAVGDYNEQFF; CDR3nt: TGTGCCAGCTCACCACCGGCAGTAGGAGATTACAATGAGCAGTTCTTC
abundance: -; j_gene: TRBJ2-4; v_gene: TRBV11-2; d_gene: TRBD1; CDR3aa: CASSTWGRSDREYIQYF; CDR3nt: TGTGCCAGCTCCACTTGGGGCCGATCGGACAGGGAGTACATTCAGTACTTC
abundance: -; j_gene: TRBJ1-1; v_gene: TRBV11-2; d_gene: -; CDR3aa: CASSLDAVEAFF; CDR3nt: TGTGCCAGCAGCTTAGATGCAGTTGAAGCTTTCTTT
abundance: -; j_gene: TRBJ2-7; v_gene: TRBV28; d_gene: TRBD2; CDR3aa: CASSLLGLAGGFDEQYF; CDR3nt: TGTGCCAGCAGTTTATTGGGACTAGCGGGGGGGTTCGACGAGCAGTACTTC
abundance: -; j_gene: TRBJ2-5; v_gene: TRBV27; d_gene: TRBD1; CDR3aa: CASMGTGSGEQYF; CDR3nt: TGTGCCAGCATGGGGACAGGTTCGGGAGAGCAGTACTTC
abundance: once; j_gene: TRBJ2-2; v_gene: TRBV27; d_gene: -; CDR3aa: CASSLSGVHGELFF; CDR3nt: TGTGCCAGCAGTTTATCCGGGGTTCACGGGGAGCTGTTTTTT
abundance: -; j_gene: TRBJ1-1; v_gene: TRBV7-9; d_gene: -; CDR3aa: CASSPGEGDTEAFF; CDR3nt: TGTGCCAGCAGTCCTGGGGAAGGCGACACTGAAGCTTTCTTT
abundance: -; j_gene: TRBJ2-2; v_gene: TRBV7-9; d_gene: -; CDR3aa: CASSLALAGELFF; CDR3nt: TGTGCCAGCAGCTTAGCGTTGGCCGGGGAGCTGTTTTTT
abundance: -; j_gene: TRBJ1-1; v_gene: TRBV29-1; d_gene: -; CDR3aa: CSVGNTEAFF; CDR3nt: TGCAGCGTTGGAAACACTGAAGCTTTCTTT
abundance: -; j_gene: TRBJ2-5; v_gene: TRBV28; d_gene: TRBD1; CDR3aa: CASSLGQGWDQETQYF; CDR3nt: TGTGCCAGCAGTTTAGGACAGGGCTGGGACCAAGAGACCCAGTACTTC
abundance: few; j_gene: TRBJ2-7; v_gene: TRBV6-6; d_gene: -; CDR3aa: CASSYGGFYEQYF; CDR3nt: TGTGCCAGCAGTTACGGGGGATTCTACGAGCAGTACTTC
abundance: -; j_gene: TRBJ2-1; v_gene: TRBV5-6; d_gene: -; CDR3aa: CASSGGPQVEQFF; CDR3nt: TGTGCCAGCAGCGGGGGACCCCAGGTCGAGCAGTTCTTC
abundance: -; j_gene: TRBJ2-1; v_gene: TRBV7-9; d_gene: -; CDR3aa: CASSYLVEDEQFF; CDR3nt: TGTGCCAGCAGCTACCTTGTGGAAGATGAGCAGTTCTTC
abundance: -; j_gene: TRBJ2-5; v_gene: TRBV10-2; d_gene: TRBD2; CDR3aa: CASSVAGPRGEETQYF; CDR3nt: TGCGCCAGCAGTGTTGCAGGCCCCCGGGGGGAAGAGACCCAGTACTTC
abundance: -; j_gene: TRBJ2-7; v_gene: TRBV7-8; d_gene: TRBD2; CDR3aa: CASWGGTSGYEQYF; CDR3nt: TGTGCCAGCTGGGGGGGGACTAGCGGGTACGAGCAGTACTTC
abundance: -; j_gene: TRBJ2-7; v_gene: TRBV11-1; d_gene: TRBD2; CDR3aa: CASSFGGMAYEQYF; CDR3nt: TGTGCCAGCAGCTTCGGGGGGATGGCCTACGAGCAGTACTTC
abundance: -; j_gene: TRBJ2-1; v_gene: TRBV7-9; d_gene: TRBD2; CDR3aa: CASRRTSGPEQFF; CDR3nt: TGTGCCAGCAGGAGGACTAGCGGCCCGGAGCAGTTCTTC
abundance: -; j_gene: TRBJ2-5; v_gene: TRBV6-5; d_gene: TRBD1; CDR3aa: CASSPDRGETQYF; CDR3nt: TGTGCCAGCAGTCCCGACAGGGGAGAGACCCAGTACTTC
abundance: once; j_gene: TRBJ2-5; v_gene: TRBV27; d_gene: -; CDR3aa: CASSLNPSEETQYF; CDR3nt: TGTGCCAGCAGTTTAAATCCTAGTGAGGAGACCCAGTACTTC
abundance: -; j_gene: TRBJ2-7; v_gene: TRBV29-1; d_gene: TRBD1; CDR3aa: CSVLTPTGTYEQYF; CDR3nt: TGCAGCGTACTTACTCCGACAGGGACCTACGAGCAGTACTTC
abundance: -; j_gene: TRBJ2-3; v_gene: TRBV6-4; d_gene: -; CDR3aa: CASSDSPDPNTQYF; CDR3nt: TGTGCCAGCAGTGACTCCCCGGACCCTAATACGCAGTATTTT
abundance: once; j_gene: TRBJ2-7; v_gene: TRBV6-5; d_gene: -; CDR3aa: CASSYLRSTDEQYF; CDR3nt: TGTGCCAGCAGTTACCTACGTTCGACGGACGAGCAGTACTTC
abundance: -; j_gene: TRBJ2-7; v_gene: TRBV6-1; d_gene: -; CDR3aa: CASSELRGRNEQYF; CDR3nt: TGTGCCAGCAGTGAACTGAGGGGAAGGAACGAGCAGTACTTC